This TCR beta chain originates from a study of cytomegalovirus exposure and HLA in healthy donors. The PCR was carried out with 60 Vbeta primers and 13 Jbeta primers. Method: immunoSEQ multiplex PCR; TCRdb's copy keeps in-frame clones and lacks some. The sample records 140,000 or so clones, over 8% being singletons. This clone was seen only a few times. CDR1 MNHEY and CDR2 SMNVEV come from the germline V gene (reference sequence). The CDR3 totals 13 residues. Trimming removed 2 bases from V and 3 bases from J, with 7 bases in between. The chain employs TRBV27 and TRBJ1-2; D remains ambiguous. The sample taken for sequencing was PBMCs. This TCR came from a male donor in good health and CMV-seronegative. CDR3 amino acids: CASSLDGDYGYTF. In DNA, the CDR3 is TGTGCCAGCAGTTTAGACGGAGACTATGGCTACACCTTC.